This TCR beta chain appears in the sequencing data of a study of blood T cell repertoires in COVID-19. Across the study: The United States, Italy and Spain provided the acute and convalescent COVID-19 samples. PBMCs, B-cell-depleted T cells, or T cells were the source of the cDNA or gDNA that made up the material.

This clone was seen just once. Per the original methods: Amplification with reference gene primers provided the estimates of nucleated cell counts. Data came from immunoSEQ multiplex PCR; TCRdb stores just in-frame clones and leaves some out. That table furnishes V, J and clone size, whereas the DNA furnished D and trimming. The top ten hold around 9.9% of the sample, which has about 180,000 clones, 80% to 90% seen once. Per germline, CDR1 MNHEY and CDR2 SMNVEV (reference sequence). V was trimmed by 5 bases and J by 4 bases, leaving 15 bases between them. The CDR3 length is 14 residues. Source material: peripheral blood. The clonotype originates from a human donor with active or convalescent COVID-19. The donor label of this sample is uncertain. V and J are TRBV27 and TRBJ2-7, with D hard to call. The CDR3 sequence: CASSLRRGPYEQYF. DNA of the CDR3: TGTGCCAGCAGTCTCCGCAGAGGCCCTTACGAGCAGTACTTC.